These T cell receptor beta chains were read from a single sample in a study of blood T cell repertoires in COVID-19. Libraries were prepared by immunoSEQ multiplex PCR; TCRdb keeps only in-frame clonotypes and omits some of them. The sample has around 200,000 clones, roughly 80% seen once. What was sequenced was peripheral blood. These receptor sequences come from a human donor in a cohort sampled during active COVID-19. The CDR3 runs from the conserved cysteine through the conserved F or W. D genes are given only for firm matches. Clone size appears in some rows only: once, few, many, or a class for an expanded clone.

TRBD1 TRBJ1-1 TRBV27 NA CASNDRGLNTEAFF TGTGCCAGCAACGACAGGGGGCTTAACACTGAAGCTTTCTTT
TRBD1 TRBJ2-7 TRBV7-3 NA CASRGQAREQYF TGTGCCAGCCGGGGACAGGCCAGGGAGCAGTACTTC
NA TRBJ2-3 TRBV5-4 NA CASSPPGTDTQYF TGTGCCAGCAGCCCCCCAGGCACAGATACGCAGTATTTT
TRBD1 TRBJ1-1 TRBV9 once CASSVGPGQGMNTEAFF TGTGCCAGCAGCGTAGGGCCAGGACAGGGTATGAACACTGAAGCTTTCTTT
NA TRBJ1-2 TRBV27 NA CASRAAGGYTF TGTGCCAGCAGGGCTGCGGGTGGCTACACCTTC
NA TRBJ1-1 TRBV18 NA CASSPSGLTEAFF TGTGCCAGCTCACCCTCGGGACTCACTGAAGCTTTCTTT
TRBD1 TRBJ2-3 TRBV5-1 NA CASSLRDRGPSTDTQYF TGCGCCAGCAGCCTCCGGGACAGGGGCCCTAGCACAGATACGCAGTATTTT
TRBD1 TRBJ1-3 TRBV18 NA CASSPGQGIGNTIYF TGTGCCAGCTCACCCGGACAGGGGATAGGAAACACCATATATTTT
TRBD1 TRBJ1-2 TRBV12-5 once CASGLSIDRGLVYGYTF TGTGCTAGTGGTTTGTCCATAGACAGGGGGCTTGTCTATGGCTACACCTTC
TRBD2 TRBJ2-3 TRBV20-1 NA CSASPAGRVDTQYF TGCAGTGCTAGTCCAGCGGGGAGGGTGGATACGCAGTATTTT
NA TRBJ1-6 TRBV18 NA CASSSTDRNSPLHF TGTGCCAGCTCATCGACCGACAGGAATTCACCCCTCCACTTT
NA TRBJ1-3 TRBV5-6 once CASSVGLGHSGNTIYF TGTGCCAGCAGCGTTGGCCTGGGACACTCTGGAAACACCATATATTTT
NA TRBJ2-3 TRBV13 NA CASSSRGDTQYF TGTGCCAGCAGCTCCAGGGGTGATACGCAGTATTTT
NA TRBJ1-5 TRBV19 NA CASSIGGGNRNQPQHF TGTGCCAGTAGTATAGGGGGAGGGAATCGCAATCAGCCCCAGCATTTT
NA TRBJ1-6 TRBV7-8 NA CASSLGSGNYNSPLHF TGTGCCAGCAGCTTAGGTTCGGGGAACTATAATTCACCCCTCCACTTT
TRBD2 TRBJ2-3 TRBV6-6 NA CASSRTSGGVTDTQYF TGTGCCAGCAGTCGGACTAGCGGGGGGGTCACAGATACGCAGTATTTT
NA TRBJ1-5 TRBV6-1 NA CASSEMTDNQPQHF TGTGCCAGCAGTGAAATGACAGATAATCAGCCCCAGCATTTT
TRBD1 TRBJ1-2 TRBV7-9 NA CASSRQGGYTF TGTGCCAGCAGTAGACAGGGAGGCTACACCTTC
NA TRBJ2-5 TRBV11-2 NA CASSRLPGDQHQETQYF TGTGCCAGCAGCAGGTTACCGGGGGATCAACACCAAGAGACCCAGTACTTC
TRBD1 TRBJ2-1 TRBV18 NA CASSRDRGDNEQFF TGTGCCAGCTCGCGGGACAGGGGGGACAATGAGCAGTTCTTC
NA TRBJ2-5 TRBV12-3/TRBV12-4 NA CASSLRQEETQYF TGTGCCAGCAGCCTAAGACAGGAAGAGACCCAGTACTTC
NA TRBJ2-7 TRBV12-3/TRBV12-4 NA CASSFSLTYEQYF TGTGCCAGCAGTTTCAGTTTGACCTACGAGCAGTACTTC
NA TRBJ2-1 TRBV30 once CAWTQGSSYNEQFF TGTGCCTGGACCCAGGGGAGCTCCTACAATGAGCAGTTCTTC
NA TRBJ1-3 TRBV18 NA CASSPGPSGNTIYF TGTGCCAGCTCACCAGGGCCCTCTGGAAACACCATATATTTT
NA TRBJ2-7 TRBV9 NA CASSVGGSPYEQYF TGTGCCAGCAGCGTAGGTGGGAGCCCCTACGAGCAGTACTTC
TRBD1 TRBJ1-2 TRBV5-6 once CASSARDRVYGYTF TGTGCCAGCAGCGCCCGGGACAGGGTTTATGGCTACACCTTC
TRBD1 TRBJ1-6 TRBV5-5 NA CASSLGQATSPLHF TGTGCCAGCAGCTTAGGACAGGCCACTTCACCCCTCCACTTT
NA TRBJ1-1 TRBV9 NA CASSGARDTHTEAFF TGTGCCAGCAGCGGAGCACGGGACACTCACACTGAAGCTTTCTTT
NA TRBJ2-7 TRBV5-1 NA CASSLNSNYEQYF TGCGCCAGCAGCCTTAACTCGAACTACGAGCAGTACTTC
NA TRBJ2-7 TRBV5-1 NA CASSPGAGGYEQYF TGCGCCAGCAGCCCGGGGGCAGGGGGATACGAGCAGTACTTC
TRBD1 TRBJ1-5 TRBV5-5 NA CASSLVSGGVGNQPQHF TGTGCCAGCAGCTTGGTTTCAGGGGGAGTCGGCAATCAGCCCCAGCATTTT
TRBD1 TRBJ1-1 TRBV7-2 NA CASSSRRDRGLYMNTEAFF TGTGCCAGCAGCTCGAGACGGGACAGGGGGTTATATATGAACACTGAAGCTTTCTTT
TRBD1 TRBJ1-1 TRBV2 few CASSVGGATEAFF TGTGCCAGCAGTGTAGGGGGCGCCACTGAAGCTTTCTTT
TRBD2 TRBJ2-7 TRBV19 NA CASQKTSGVDEQYF TGTGCCAGTCAAAAGACTAGCGGGGTTGACGAGCAGTACTTC
NA TRBJ1-6 TRBV5-1 NA CASSLGAGDQGSPLHF TGCGCCAGCAGCTTGGGGGCAGGGGATCAAGGTTCACCCCTCCACTTT
TRBD1 TRBJ2-7 TRBV13 NA CASSWDRERNEQYF TGTGCCAGCAGCTGGGACAGGGAGAGGAACGAGCAGTACTTC
TRBD2 TRBJ2-3 TRBV9 once CASSVAVAGSTDTQYF TGTGCCAGCAGCGTAGCGGTAGCGGGGAGCACAGATACGCAGTATTTT
NA TRBJ1-2 TRBV5-5 NA CASSLGRERGGYTF TGTGCCAGCAGCTTGGGGCGGGAGCGCGGAGGCTACACCTTC
TRBD1 TRBJ2-3 TRBV2 NA CASSVNRGLDTQYF TGTGCCAGCAGTGTTAACAGGGGGTTAGATACGCAGTATTTT
NA TRBJ2-3 TRBV30 NA CAWSGSTRASLLSDTQYF TGTGCCTGGAGTGGGAGCACCAGGGCTAGTCTTCTATCGGATACGCAGTATTTT
TRBD1 TRBJ1-6 TRBV11-2 NA CASSLRDSNNSPLHF TGTGCCAGCAGCTTGCGGGACAGTAATAATTCACCCCTCCACTTT
NA TRBJ1-2 TRBV9 NA CASSVVDSANYGYTF TGTGCCAGCAGCGTAGTGGACAGCGCTAACTATGGCTACACCTTC
NA TRBJ1-5 TRBV6-1 NA CASSEWLSGNQPQHF TGTGCCAGCAGTGAGTGGCTGTCCGGCAATCAGCCCCAGCATTTT
TRBD1 TRBJ2-1 TRBV7-3 NA CASSIDRGLHEQFF TGTGCCAGCAGCATCGACAGGGGGCTACATGAGCAGTTCTTC
NA TRBJ1-2 TRBV19 NA CASSGQGYGYTF TGTGCCAGTAGTGGTCAGGGTTATGGCTACACCTTC
TRBD2 TRBJ2-6 TRBV11-3 once CASSAPSGGAFDGANVLTF TGTGCCAGCAGCGCCCCTAGCGGGGGGGCTTTCGACGGGGCCAACGTCCTGACTTTC
NA TRBJ2-2 TRBV29-1 NA CSVIVYADTGELFF TGCAGCGTTATAGTGTACGCGGACACCGGGGAGCTGTTTTTT
NA TRBJ1-1 TRBV5-1 few CASSLGEGWGTEAFF TGCGCCAGCAGCTTGGGGGAGGGATGGGGCACTGAAGCTTTCTTT
NA TRBJ1-1 TRBV7-8 NA CASSRGWEEMGTEAFF TGTGCCAGCAGCCGGGGTTGGGAGGAGATGGGCACTGAAGCTTTCTTT
NA TRBJ1-1 TRBV3-1/TRBV3-2 NA CASSQAGMATEAFF TGTGCCAGCAGCCAAGCCGGGATGGCCACTGAAGCTTTCTTT
TRBD2 TRBJ2-1 TRBV24-1 once CATSDLSRGGRNEQFF TGTGCCACCAGTGATTTGTCCAGGGGCGGGAGGAATGAGCAGTTCTTC
NA TRBJ2-3 TRBV20-1 NA CSAGGDTQYF TGCAGTGCCGGGGGAGATACGCAGTATTTT
NA TRBJ2-6 TRBV27 few CASRSSGANVLTF TGTGCCAGCAGGAGCTCTGGGGCCAACGTCCTGACTTTC
NA TRBJ2-6 TRBV7-9 few CASSWGGGANVLTF TGTGCCAGCAGCTGGGGCGGTGGGGCCAACGTCCTGACTTTC